This TCR beta chain was identified in a study of radiotherapy plus CTLA-4 blockade in lung cancer. Across the whole study: Objective response rate was over 15%; disease control rate, about 28%.

Each patient with chemo-refractory metastatic non-small-cell lung cancer was treated with focal radiation plus CTLA-4 blockade using ipilimumab. Points from the study as a whole: Early clonal dynamics of blood T cells, together with interferon-beta, were reported as the best response predictor.

Worth noting for this clone: Its antigen is not identified.

Germline V gene lookup returns CDR1 LNHDA and CDR2 SQIVND (reference sequence). With V trimmed by 5 bases and J by 2 bases, 6 bases remained unmatched. The CDR3 sequence is 15 residues long. Some clones are missing from TCRdb's copy, which holds only in-frame ones; the method was immunoSEQ multiplex PCR. The table shows around 65,000 clones, with about 80% occurring only once. The sequence was collected from a human donor with non-small cell lung cancer who had a complete response to radiotherapy plus ipilimumab. The sample here was peripheral blood, taken from a patient treated with radiotherapy plus ipilimumab. The chain is built from TRBV19 and TRBJ2-7; 10 bases are a match to TRBD1. The CDR3 here is CASSPPGTGAYEQYF. The CDR3 DNA sequence: TGTGCCAGTAGTCCGCCCGGGACAGGGGCCTACGAGCAGTACTTC.